The 32 T cell receptor beta chains below were found in one sample sequenced in a study of CD8+ T cells in alopecia areata. Sequencing templates came from extracted RNA that was reverse transcribed into cDNA. Profiled with immunoSEQ multiplex PCR; TCRdb holds only in-frame clones, not every one. The sample records about 97,000 clones, roughly two fifths being singletons. Sequenced material: CD4+ T cells sorted from blood. These receptors all come from a human donor with alopecia areata.

The rearrangement joins TRBV6-1 to TRBJ1-6; 7 bases line up with TRBD1. This CDR3 has 15 residues. Per the germline V gene, CDR1 is MNHNS and CDR2 is SASEGT. Trimming took 2 bases from V and 6 from J; bases not matched to a gene: 4. This CDR3 is CASSEPGQPNSPLHF. CDR3 nucleotides: TGTGCCAGCAGTGAACCGGGACAGCCTAATTCACCCCTCCACTTT.

This clone was counted only a few times. The V gene is TRBV6-5, the J gene TRBJ2-3, with D perhaps TRBD2 (6 bases). The germline V gene has CDR1 MNHEY and CDR2 SVGAGI. With 7 bases removed from V and 0 bases from J, the gap between germline ends came to 14 bases. This CDR3 is built from 15 residues. The CDR3 loop reads CASISRGTSTDTQYF. The CDR3 DNA is TGTGCCAGCATTTCGCGGGGAACTAGCACAGATACGCAGTATTTT.

The V and J genes are TRBV30 and TRBJ1-5; 9 bases line up with TRBD1. V was pared by 0 bases and J by 5 bases, with 2 bases of the junction left unmatched. This CDR3 is 14 amino acids long. Germline CDR1 and CDR2: GTSNPN and SVGIG (reference sequence). CDR3 region: CAWSVGTGYQPQHF. CDR3 DNA sequence: TGTGCCTGGAGTGTAGGGACAGGGTATCAGCCCCAGCATTTT.

In DNA form, the CDR3 reads TGTGCCTGGAGTGCCGGGGGAGATACGCAGTATTTT. It encodes CAWSAGGDTQYF. V usage is TRBV30 and J usage is TRBJ2-3; TRBD2 is a possible D gene (6 bases). V was cut by 1 base and J by 5 bases, with 7 bases left in between. Germline CDR1 and CDR2: GTSNPN and SVGIG (reference sequence). The CDR3 is made up of 12 amino acids.

This chain connects TRBV4-2 to TRBJ2-3; tentative D call: TRBD2 (6 bases). The germline V and J ends were trimmed by 4 bases and 2 bases, with 13 bases remaining between them. Germline V CDR1 and CDR2: LGHNA, YNFKEQ. The CDR3 extends over 15 amino acids. CDR3 amino acids: CASSLRDSDTDTQYF. DNA of the CDR3: TGTGCCAGCAGCCTTAGGGACTCCGACACAGATACGCAGTATTTT.

The chain combines TRBV2 with TRBJ1-5; 8 bases align to TRBD1. Looked up from germline, CDR1 is SNHLY and CDR2 is FYNNEI. CDR3 size: 13 residues. Germline trimming cut 6 bases from V and 7 bases from J; bases unmatched to any gene: 5. The CDR3 here is CASRGQGIQPQHF. The CDR3, as DNA: TGTGCCAGCAGAGGACAGGGCATACAGCCCCAGCATTTT. Filled out from reference TRBV2 and TRBJ1-5, the complete variable domain reads EPEVTQTPSHQVTQMGQEVILRCVPISNHLYFYWYRQILGQKVEFLVSFYNNEISEKSEIFDDQFSVERPDGSNFTLKIRSTKLEDSAMYFCASRGQGIQPQHFGDGTRLSIL.

This chain joins TRBV9 and TRBJ2-1, with 7 positions matching TRBD2. Germline V lookup: CDR1 SGDLS, CDR2 YYNGEE. With V trimmed by 6 bases and J by 1 base, 10 bases remained unmatched. The length of the CDR3 is 16 residues. The CDR3 DNA follows: TGTGCCAGCACCCCACGGGGGGTTAGGTCCTACAATGAGCAGTTCTTC. Its translation is CASTPRGVRSYNEQFF.

In its sample, this clone was seen a few times. A much larger clone sits a single nucleotide away, making a read error possible. The gene calls are TRBV7-3 and TRBJ2-7, with D perhaps matching TRBD2 (7 bases). CDR3 length: 12 amino acids. Germline assignment: CDR1 SGHTA and CDR2 FQGTGA. The CDR3 sequence is CEYEGGEYEQYF. The DNA for the CDR3 is TGCGAATACGAGGGGGGGGAGTACGAGCAGTACTTC.

The V and J genes are TRBV29-1 and TRBJ1-1, with no clear D. The V end lost 5 bases, the J end lost 6 bases, and 16 bases lay between the germline ends. CDR3 length: 13 residues. The germline V gene encodes CDR1 SQVTM and CDR2 ANQGSEA. CDR3 in amino acids: CSVQALGSAEAFF. The CDR3 bases are TGCAGCGTTCAGGCGTTGGGTTCGGCTGAAGCTTTCTTT.

This clone was found many times. V gene TRBV18 combines with J gene TRBJ2-7; TRBD1 matches 9 bases. CDR3 size: 17 residues. V shed 3 bases and J 3 bases; nucleotides not matched to a gene: 12. CDR1 is KGHSH and CDR2 is LQKENI in the germline V gene. The CDR3: CASSPGRTGTGIYEQYF. The CDR3, as DNA: TGTGCCAGCTCACCGGGGCGGACCGGGACAGGGATCTACGAGCAGTACTTC.

The rearrangement links TRBV4-2 to TRBJ2-7, with 7 bases aligning to TRBD1. The CDR3 has 15 residues. V was pared by 2 bases and J by 4 bases, with 8 bases of the junction left unmatched. Germline CDR1 and CDR2: LGHNA and YNFKEQ. Written as DNA, the CDR3 is TGTGCCAGCAGCCAACGCCAGGCAGGGGGTTACGAGCAGTACTTC. Amino acids: CASSQRQAGGYEQYF.

The chain uses TRBV2 and TRBJ2-7; D is ambiguous. The germline V gene has CDR1 SNHLY and CDR2 FYNNEI. CDR3 length equals 11 residues. V was cut by 6 bases and J by 7 bases, with 10 bases left in between. CDR3 DNA sequence: TGTGCCAGCAGCTTTACCCGGGAGCAGTACTTC. Translated, it gives CASSFTREQYF.

V is TRBV27 and J is TRBJ2-1; possibly TRBD1 or TRBD2 for D (5 bases each). The germline CDR1 and CDR2 sequences are MNHEY and SMNVEV (reference sequence). This CDR3 is built from 13 residues. V was trimmed by 6 bases and J by 4 bases, leaving 10 bases between them. The CDR3 coding sequence is TGTGCCAGCAGGGGACGTCCGTACAATGAGCAGTTCTTC. This translates into CASRGRPYNEQFF.

The V and J genes are TRBV5-1 and TRBJ2-3, with D tentatively TRBD1 (5 bases). The germline gives CDR1 SGHRS, CDR2 YFSETQ. The CDR3 totals 14 residues. Trimming stripped 4 bases from V and 0 bases from J, with 9 bases between. The CDR3, as DNA: TGCGCCAGCAGCGTGGGGCATAGCACAGATACGCAGTATTTT. This translates into CASSVGHSTDTQYF.

The chain carries TRBV6-6 and TRBJ2-5; tentative D call: TRBD2 (6 bases). The germline gives CDR1 MNHNY, CDR2 SVGAGI (reference sequence). This CDR3 spans 16 amino acids. V was pared by 0 bases and J by 4 bases, with 15 bases between. The CDR3 region is CASSYSGGGLGETQYF. As DNA, the CDR3 is TGTGCCAGCAGTTACTCCGGTGGGGGGTTAGGAGAGACCCAGTACTTC.

The rearrangement joins TRBV2 to TRBJ2-5; tentative D call: TRBD1 (7 bases). Looked up from germline, CDR1 is SNHLY and CDR2 is FYNNEI. The CDR3 length is 14 residues. Trimming left V 6 bases short and J 4 bases short, with 15 bases between. The CDR3 here is CASSARQGLETQYF. DNA of the CDR3: TGTGCCAGCAGCGCACGACAGGGACTAGAGACCCAGTACTTC.

The chain employs TRBV5-4 and TRBJ1-1; D is perhaps TRBD1 (5 bases). The CDR3 consists of 15 residues. Trimming removed 3 bases from V and 4 bases from J, with 16 bases in between. CDR1 SGHNT and CDR2 YYREEE come from the germline V gene (reference sequence). Here the CDR3 DNA reads TGTGCCAGCAGCTGGGCCCGGGGCCAGAGCACTGAAGCTTTCTTT. It translates to CASSWARGQSTEAFF. The full variable domain, in which reference TRBV5-4 and TRBJ1-1 provide the parts outside the CDR3, is ETGVTQSPTHLIKTRGQQVTLRCSSQSGHNTVSWYQQALGQGPQFIFQYYREEENGRGNFPPRFSGLQFPNYSSELNVNALELDDSALYLCASSWARGQSTEAFFGQGTRLTVV.

V is TRBV29-1 and J is TRBJ1-2, with 9 bases matching TRBD1. This CDR3 is built from 13 residues. Trimming at V came to 7 bases and at J to 4 bases, leaving 7 bases not matched to a gene. Germline V gene data show CDR1 as SQVTM and CDR2 as ANQGSEA. The CDR3 DNA is TGCAGCGGAGGGGGACAGGGAGTCTATGGCTACACCTTC. The encoded protein is CSGGGQGVYGYTF. The variable domain in full, completed from reference TRBV29-1 and TRBJ1-2, reads SAVISQKPSRDICQRGTSLTIQCQVDSQVTMMFWYRQQPGQSLTLIATANQGSEATYESGFVIDKFPISRPNLTFSTLTVSNMSPEDSSIYLCSGGGQGVYGYTFGSGTRLTVV.

The V call is TRBV4-3, the J call TRBJ2-3, with a tentative D call TRBD2 (5 bases). The CDR3 is 16 residues long. Trimming shortened V by 0 bases and J by 4 bases, and 14 bases separated the two germline ends. Germline loops: CDR1 LGHNA, CDR2 YSLEER. CDR3 sequence: CASSQDRATIADTQYF. In DNA form, the CDR3 reads TGCGCCAGCAGCCAAGATCGAGCGACTATCGCAGATACGCAGTATTTT.

V is TRBV6-5 and J is TRBJ2-7; maybe TRBD1 (7 bases). V lost 0 bases and J 4 bases, leaving 16 bases between the germline ends. Looked up from germline, CDR1 is MNHEY and CDR2 is SVGAGI. The CDR3 contains 16 residues. Here the CDR3 DNA reads TGTGCCAGCAGTTACTCTAGTGGCAGGGGGGCGTACGAGCAGTACTTC. Encoded protein: CASSYSSGRGAYEQYF.

The CDR3 loop reads CASSQDPRTGLNTGELFF. CDR3 sequence (DNA): TGCGCCAGCAGCCAAGATCCGAGGACAGGGCTGAACACCGGGGAGCTGTTTTTT. The chain is built from TRBV4-1 and TRBJ2-2; TRBD1 aligns across 8 bases. The V gene end was trimmed by 0 bases and the J gene end by 1 base; junction bases not matched to a gene: 7. The CDR3 loop spans 18 amino acids. The V gene's germline CDR1 is MGHRA and CDR2 YSYEKL.

The chain combines TRBV15 with TRBJ2-1; 13 bases line up with TRBD2. The CDR3 length is 18 residues. Germline CDR1 LNHNV, CDR2 YYDKDF (reference sequence). V lost 1 base and J lost 6; bases outside the gene matches: 9. As DNA, the CDR3 is TGTGCCACCAGCAGAGGAAGATGGACTAGCGGGAGAGGCAATGAGCAGTTCTTC. It yields the protein CATSRGRWTSGRGNEQFF.

A few counts support this clone. Other nucleotide sequences in the sample specify the same CDR3. The chain is built from TRBV28 and TRBJ2-5; 13 positions agree with TRBD2. Germline V lookup: CDR1 MDHEN, CDR2 SYDVKM. The CDR3 has 15 residues. After removal of 6 bases from V and 5 bases from J, the junction contained 6 bases not matched to a gene. CDR3 amino acids: CASRRLAGGQETQYF. Here the CDR3 DNA reads TGTGCCAGCAGGCGACTAGCGGGAGGTCAGGAGACCCAGTACTTC.

The rearrangement joins TRBV30 to TRBJ2-5, with 10 bases fitting TRBD1. With 1 base clipped from V and 7 bases from J, the junction kept 15 bases outside the gene matches. Germline V CDR1 and CDR2: GTSNPN, SVGIG (reference sequence). The CDR3 totals 17 residues. The CDR3 loop is CAWSDRDRGLFFGTQYF. CDR3 bases: TGTGCCTGGAGTGACCGGGACAGGGGCCTTTTTTTCGGGACCCAGTACTTC.

This clone was found a few times. The gene calls are TRBV18 and TRBJ1-3, with D possibly TRBD1 on 5 matching bases. Per germline, CDR1 KGHSH and CDR2 LQKENI. The V and J ends lost 2 bases and 0 bases respectively, with 11 bases between them. The CDR3 spans 16 residues. The CDR3, as DNA: TGTGCCAGCTCACCAAATACAGGAGACTCTGGAAACACCATATATTTT. Protein product: CASSPNTGDSGNTIYF. The entire variable domain, with the rest obtained from reference TRBV18 and TRBJ1-3, is as follows: NAGVMQNPRHLVRRRGQEARLRCSPMKGHSHVYWYRQLPEEGLKFMVYLQKENIIDESGMPKERFSAEFPKEGPSILRIQQVVRGDSAAYFCASSPNTGDSGNTIYFGEGSWLTVV.

This chain links TRBV5-1 with TRBJ2-7, with D uncertain. The germline V gene encodes CDR1 SGHRS and CDR2 YFSETQ. The CDR3 is 13 amino acids. Trimming pared 3 bases from V and 7 bases from J, leaving 14 bases between. The CDR3 is CASSSQTGGEQYF. CDR3 bases: TGCGCCAGCAGCTCGCAGACGGGTGGGGAGCAGTACTTC.

This chain links TRBV5-1 with TRBJ2-1; the match to TRBD2 covers 9 bases. The CDR3 runs 16 residues. The V gene end was trimmed by 4 bases and the J gene end by 4 bases; junction bases not matched to a gene: 9. The germline V gene encodes CDR1 SGHRS and CDR2 YFSETQ. Here the CDR3 reads CASSPRLTSGYNEQFF. Here the CDR3 DNA reads TGCGCCAGCAGCCCACGACTGACTAGCGGATACAATGAGCAGTTCTTC. Based on the CDR3 plus reference TRBV5-1 and TRBJ2-1, the full variable domain is KAGVTQTPRYLIKTRGQQVTLSCSPISGHRSVSWYQQTPGQGLQFLFEYFSETQRNKGNFPGRFSGRQFSNSRSEMNVSTLELGDSALYLCASSPRLTSGYNEQFFGPGTRLTVL.

The chain uses TRBV6-6 and TRBJ1-6, with D unresolved. The CDR3 extends over 12 amino acids. The germline V gene encodes CDR1 MNHNY and CDR2 SVGAGI (reference sequence). V lost 7 bases to trimming and J lost 4 bases, with 5 bases between them. The CDR3 DNA is TGTGCCAGCATGGAATATAATTCACCCCTCCACTTT. Its translation is CASMEYNSPLHF.

The V and J genes are TRBV25-1 and TRBJ2-1; 9 bases match TRBD2. CDR3 length: 16 residues. The ends lost 7 bases at V and 8 bases at J; junction bases unmatched: 15. CDR1 and CDR2 from the germline V gene are MGHDK and SYGVNS. The CDR3 coding sequence is TGTGCCAGCAACCAAGACTTAGCGGGAGATAGTGATGAGCAGTTCTTC. Amino acids: CASNQDLAGDSDEQFF.

This chain connects TRBV13 to TRBJ2-1; D unclear. The CDR3 length is 12 residues. Germline V lookup: CDR1 PRHDT, CDR2 FYEKMQ (reference sequence). The germline V and J ends were trimmed by 6 bases and 7 bases, with 10 bases remaining between them. The CDR3 here is CASSLTANEQFF. CDR3 DNA: TGTGCCAGCAGTCTGACTGCTAATGAGCAGTTCTTC.

The chain links TRBV2 to TRBJ2-7; TRBD1 aligns across 8 bases. The CDR3 consists of 17 residues. Germline lookup yields CDR1 SNHLY and CDR2 FYNNEI. Trimming took 3 bases from V and 2 from J; bases not matched to a gene: 12. Here the CDR3 reads CASSDDRGTPRTYEQYF. As DNA, the CDR3 is TGTGCCAGCAGTGATGACAGGGGCACACCCAGAACCTACGAGCAGTACTTC. The entire variable domain, with the rest obtained from reference TRBV2 and TRBJ2-7, is as follows: EPEVTQTPSHQVTQMGQEVILRCVPISNHLYFYWYRQILGQKVEFLVSFYNNEISEKSEIFDDQFSVERPDGSNFTLKIRSTKLEDSAMYFCASSDDRGTPRTYEQYFGPGTRLTVT.

This sequence joins TRBV27 and TRBJ2-3; D perhaps matches TRBD2 (5 bases). Trimming removed 7 bases at V and 0 bases at J, with 11 bases between. The CDR3 is 14 amino acids. Germline CDR1 reads MNHEY; CDR2 reads SMNVEV (reference sequence). The CDR3 sequence is CASKPGSSTDTQYF. In DNA form, the CDR3 reads TGTGCCAGCAAACCGGGATCTAGCACAGATACGCAGTATTTT.